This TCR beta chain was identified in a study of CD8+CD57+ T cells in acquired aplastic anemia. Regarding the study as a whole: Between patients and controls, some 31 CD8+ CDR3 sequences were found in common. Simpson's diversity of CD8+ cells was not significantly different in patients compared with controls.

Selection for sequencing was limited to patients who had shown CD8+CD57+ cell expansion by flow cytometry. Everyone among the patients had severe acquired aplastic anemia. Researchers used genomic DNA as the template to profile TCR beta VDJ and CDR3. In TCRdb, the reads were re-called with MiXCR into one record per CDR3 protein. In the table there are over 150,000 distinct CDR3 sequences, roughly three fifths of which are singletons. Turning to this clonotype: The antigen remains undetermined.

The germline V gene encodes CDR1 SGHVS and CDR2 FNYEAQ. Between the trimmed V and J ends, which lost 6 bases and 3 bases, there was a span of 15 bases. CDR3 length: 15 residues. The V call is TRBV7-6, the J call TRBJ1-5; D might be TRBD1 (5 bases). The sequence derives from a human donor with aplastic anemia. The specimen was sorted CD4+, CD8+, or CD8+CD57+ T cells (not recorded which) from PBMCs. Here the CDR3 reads CASSESRDLNQPQHF. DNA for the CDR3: TGTGCCAGCAGTGAGAGCAGGGACCTCAATCAGCCCCAGCATTTT. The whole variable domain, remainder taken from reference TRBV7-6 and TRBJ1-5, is GAGVSQSPRYKVTKRGQDVALRCDPISGHVSLYWYRQALGQGPEFLTYFNYEAQQDKSGLPNDRFSAERPEGSISTLTIQRTEQRDSAMYRCASSESRDLNQPQHFGDGTRLSIL.